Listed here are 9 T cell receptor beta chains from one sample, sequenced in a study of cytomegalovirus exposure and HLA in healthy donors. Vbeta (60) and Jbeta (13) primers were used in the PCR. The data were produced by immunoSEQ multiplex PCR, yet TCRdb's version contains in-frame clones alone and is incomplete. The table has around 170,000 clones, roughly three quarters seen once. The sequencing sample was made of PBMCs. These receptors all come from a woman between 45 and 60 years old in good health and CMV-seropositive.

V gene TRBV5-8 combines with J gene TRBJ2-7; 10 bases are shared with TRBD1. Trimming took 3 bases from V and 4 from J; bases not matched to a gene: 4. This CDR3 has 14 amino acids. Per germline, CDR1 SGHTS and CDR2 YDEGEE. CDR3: CASSSRTGGYEQYF. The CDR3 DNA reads TGTGCCAGCAGCTCGCGGACAGGGGGGTACGAGCAGTACTTC.

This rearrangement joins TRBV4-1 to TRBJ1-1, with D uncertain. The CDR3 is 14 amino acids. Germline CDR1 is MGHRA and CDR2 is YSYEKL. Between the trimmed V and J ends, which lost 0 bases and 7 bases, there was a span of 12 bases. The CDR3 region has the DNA TGCGCCAGCAGCCAAGACTTCGGAGGGCATGAAGCTTTCTTT. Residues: CASSQDFGGHEAFF.

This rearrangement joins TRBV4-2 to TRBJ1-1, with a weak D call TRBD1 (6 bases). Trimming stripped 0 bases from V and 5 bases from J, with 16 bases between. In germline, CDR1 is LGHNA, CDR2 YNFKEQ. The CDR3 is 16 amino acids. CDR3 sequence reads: CASSQDWRQGKTEAFF. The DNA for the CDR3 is TGTGCCAGCAGCCAAGATTGGAGGCAGGGGAAAACTGAAGCTTTCTTT.

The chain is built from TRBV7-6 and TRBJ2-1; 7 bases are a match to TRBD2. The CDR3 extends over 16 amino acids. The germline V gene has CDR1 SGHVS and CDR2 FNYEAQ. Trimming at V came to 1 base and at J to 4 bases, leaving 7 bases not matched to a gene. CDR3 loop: CASSLEVLAPYNEQFF. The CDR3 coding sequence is TGTGCCAGCAGCTTAGAGGTACTAGCGCCTTACAATGAGCAGTTCTTC.

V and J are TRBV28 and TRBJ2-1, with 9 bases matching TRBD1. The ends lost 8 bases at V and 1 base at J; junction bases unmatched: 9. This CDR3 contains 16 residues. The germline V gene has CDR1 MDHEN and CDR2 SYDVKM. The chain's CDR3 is CASGATGGRSYNEQFF. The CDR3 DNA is TGTGCCAGCGGGGCCACAGGGGGCAGGTCCTACAATGAGCAGTTCTTC.

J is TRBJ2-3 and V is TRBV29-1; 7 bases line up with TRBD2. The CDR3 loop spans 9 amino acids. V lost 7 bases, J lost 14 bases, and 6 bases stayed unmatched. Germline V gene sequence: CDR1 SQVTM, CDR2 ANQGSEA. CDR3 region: CSAPGEGYF. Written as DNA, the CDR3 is TGCAGCGCTCCGGGGGAGGGGTATTTT.

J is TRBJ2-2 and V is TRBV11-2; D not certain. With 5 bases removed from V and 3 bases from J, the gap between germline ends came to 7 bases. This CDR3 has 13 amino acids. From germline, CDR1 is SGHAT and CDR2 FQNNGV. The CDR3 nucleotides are TGTGCCAGCAGCCACGAGCACACCGGGGAGCTGTTTTTT. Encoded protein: CASSHEHTGELFF.

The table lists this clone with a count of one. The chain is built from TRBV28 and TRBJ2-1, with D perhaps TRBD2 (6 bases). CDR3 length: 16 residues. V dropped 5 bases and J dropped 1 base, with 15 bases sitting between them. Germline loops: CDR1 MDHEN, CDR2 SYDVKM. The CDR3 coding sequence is TGTGCCAGCAGTAGTCTCCGGGAGACGTCCTACAATGAGCAGTTCTTC. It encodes CASSSLRETSYNEQFF.

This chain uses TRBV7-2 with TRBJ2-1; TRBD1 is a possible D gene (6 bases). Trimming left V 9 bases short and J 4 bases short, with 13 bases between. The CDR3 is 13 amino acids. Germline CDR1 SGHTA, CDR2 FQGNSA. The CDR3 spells CASRQDDYNEQFF. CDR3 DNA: TGTGCCAGTCGACAGGACGATTACAATGAGCAGTTCTTC.